These 8 T cell receptor beta chains were sequenced from one sample in a study of T cells in Graves' hyperthyroidism and ophthalmopathy. Amplified TCR beta CDR3 regions derived from RNA transcripts. The TCR CDR3 was amplified in a first-round RT-PCR using the HTBI primer set. TCRdb recomputed calls from the multiplex PCR reads with MiXCR, one row per CDR3 protein. The sample shows more than 300,000 distinct CDR3 sequences, around 14% of them seen only once. The specimen sequenced was blood. The receptors originated from a woman aged 18-29 years with Graves' hyperthyroidism.

The sample holds many counts of this clonotype. This sequence joins TRBV29-1 and TRBJ1-2; D is possibly TRBD1 (5 bases). Germline V CDR1 and CDR2: SQVTM, ANQGSEA. The CDR3 contains 14 residues. Trimming cost V 0 bases and J 5 bases, with 13 bases left between them. The CDR3, as DNA: TGCAGCGTTGAAGATCTTGACAGACGGTATGGCTACACCTTC. This translates into CSVEDLDRRYGYTF.

This clonotype was picked up a small number of times. The chain is built from TRBV19 and TRBJ1-5; 7 bases are shared with TRBD1. CDR1 is LNHDA and CDR2 is SQIVND in the germline V gene (reference sequence). V trimming: 5 bases; J trimming: 5 bases; junction bases outside the gene matches: 6. The CDR3 totals 14 residues. This CDR3 is CASSDRAGDQPQHF. CDR3 DNA sequence: TGTGCCAGTAGTGACAGGGCGGGAGATCAGCCCCAGCATTTT.

This clonotype was recorded many times. This sequence joins TRBV11-2 and TRBJ1-1; D unclear. Germline lookup yields CDR1 SGHAT and CDR2 FQNNGV. V shed 0 bases and J shed 4 bases, with 15 bases lying between them. This CDR3 is 16 amino acids long. The CDR3, as DNA: TGTGCCAGCAGCTTAGATCTGTGGGAGGGCGGCACTGAAGCTTTCTTT. It encodes CASSLDLWEGGTEAFF.

This clonotype showed up many times. J is TRBJ1-4 and V is TRBV15; D not resolved. The CDR3 spans 18 residues. Germline CDR1 LNHNV, CDR2 YYDKDF (reference sequence). Trimming took off 1 base at V and 8 bases at J, with 23 bases between the two ends. Here the CDR3 reads CATSRGPGSTGGEEKLFF. CDR3 nucleotide sequence: TGTGCCACCAGCAGAGGGCCCGGGAGTACGGGTGGGGAAGAAAAACTGTTTTTT.

Ten or more counts support this clonotype. The V gene is TRBV12-5, the J gene TRBJ1-3; D gene unclear. This CDR3 region has 14 residues. The V and J ends lost 1 base and 2 bases respectively, with 6 bases between them. From germline, CDR1 is LGHNT and CDR2 FRNRAP. The CDR3: CASGLGQPGNTIYF. CDR3 sequence (DNA): TGTGCTAGTGGTTTGGGGCAGCCTGGAAACACCATATATTTT. Filled out from reference TRBV12-5 and TRBJ1-3, the complete variable domain reads DARVTQTPRHKVTEMGQEVTMRCQPILGHNTVFWYRQTMMQGLELLAYFRNRAPLDDSGMPKDRFSAEMPDATLATLKIQPSEPRDSAVYFCASGLGQPGNTIYFGEGSWLTVV.

This clonotype was observed a few times. The V and J genes are TRBV5-6 and TRBJ2-2; no definite D call. CDR1 and CDR2 (germline): SGHDT, YYEEEE. V lost 5 bases and J lost 4, with 15 bases in between. The CDR3 spans 15 residues. CDR3 coding DNA: TGTGCCAGCAGTCTGTCGTGGGATGGCACCGGGGAGCTGTTTTTT. This encodes CASSLSWDGTGELFF.

The rearrangement uses TRBV5-1 and TRBJ2-1; TRBD1 is a possible D gene (6 bases). The germline V and J ends were trimmed by 3 bases and 0 bases, with 10 bases remaining between them. CDR3 length: 15 amino acids. Germline values: CDR1 SGHRS, CDR2 YFSETQ. As DNA, the CDR3 is TGCGCCAGCAGCTCTCAGGGGTTCTCCTACAATGAGCAGTTCTTC. It yields the protein CASSSQGFSYNEQFF.

This clonotype has ten or more counts. The chain uses TRBV19 and TRBJ2-1; 12 nucleotides align to TRBD2. From germline, CDR1 is LNHDA and CDR2 SQIVND (reference sequence). The CDR3 sequence is 15 residues long. The V gene end was trimmed by 7 bases and the J gene end by 4 bases; junction bases not matched to a gene: 5. The CDR3 bases are TGTGCCAGTACCCTCCTAGCGGGGGGGTACAATGAGCAGTTCTTC. It encodes CASTLLAGGYNEQFF.